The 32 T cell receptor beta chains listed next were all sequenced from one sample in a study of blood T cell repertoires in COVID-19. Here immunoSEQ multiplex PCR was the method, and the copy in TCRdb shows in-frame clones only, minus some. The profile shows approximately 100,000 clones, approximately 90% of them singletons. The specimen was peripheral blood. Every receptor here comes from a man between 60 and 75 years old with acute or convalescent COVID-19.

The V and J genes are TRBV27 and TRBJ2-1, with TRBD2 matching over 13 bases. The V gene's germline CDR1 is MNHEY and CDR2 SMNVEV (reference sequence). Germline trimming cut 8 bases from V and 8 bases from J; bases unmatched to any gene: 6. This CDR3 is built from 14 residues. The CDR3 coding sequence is TGTGCCAGCTGGTGGACTAGCGGGAGCGATGAGCAGTTCTTC. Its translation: CASWWTSGSDEQFF.

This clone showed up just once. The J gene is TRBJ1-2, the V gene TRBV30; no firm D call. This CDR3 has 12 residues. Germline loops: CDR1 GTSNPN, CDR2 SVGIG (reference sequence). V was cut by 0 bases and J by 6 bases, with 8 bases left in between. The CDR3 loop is CAWSVGGDGYTF. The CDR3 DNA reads TGTGCCTGGAGTGTGGGAGGAGATGGCTACACCTTC.

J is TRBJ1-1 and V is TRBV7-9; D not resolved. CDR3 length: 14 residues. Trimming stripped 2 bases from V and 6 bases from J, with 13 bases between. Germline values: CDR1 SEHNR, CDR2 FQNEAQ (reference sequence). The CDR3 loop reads CASSLRSSGSEAFF. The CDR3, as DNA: TGTGCCAGCAGCTTAAGGAGTTCGGGGTCTGAAGCTTTCTTT.

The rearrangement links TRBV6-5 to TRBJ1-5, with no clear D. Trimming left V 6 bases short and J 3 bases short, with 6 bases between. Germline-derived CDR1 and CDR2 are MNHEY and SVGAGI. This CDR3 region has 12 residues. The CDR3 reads CASRALNQPQHF. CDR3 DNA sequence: TGTGCCAGCAGGGCCCTCAATCAGCCCCAGCATTTT.

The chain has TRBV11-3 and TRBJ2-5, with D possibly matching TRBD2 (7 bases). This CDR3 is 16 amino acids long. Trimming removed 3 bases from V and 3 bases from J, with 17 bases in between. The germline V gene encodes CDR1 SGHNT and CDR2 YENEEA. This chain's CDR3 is CASSFPPTGTKETQYF. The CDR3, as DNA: TGTGCCAGCAGCTTCCCCCCTACAGGGACTAAAGAGACCCAGTACTTC.

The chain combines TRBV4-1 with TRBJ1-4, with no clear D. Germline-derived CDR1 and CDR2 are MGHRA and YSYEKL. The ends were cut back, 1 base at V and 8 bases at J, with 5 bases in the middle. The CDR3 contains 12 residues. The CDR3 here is CASSQVSEKLFF. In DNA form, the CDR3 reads TGCGCCAGCAGCCAAGTGTCGGAAAAACTGTTTTTT.

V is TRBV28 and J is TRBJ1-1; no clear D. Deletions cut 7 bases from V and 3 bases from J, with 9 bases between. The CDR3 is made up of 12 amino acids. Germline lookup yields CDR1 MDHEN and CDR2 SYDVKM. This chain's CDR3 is CASNYGDTEAFF. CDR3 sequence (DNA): TGTGCCAGCAACTACGGGGACACTGAAGCTTTCTTT.

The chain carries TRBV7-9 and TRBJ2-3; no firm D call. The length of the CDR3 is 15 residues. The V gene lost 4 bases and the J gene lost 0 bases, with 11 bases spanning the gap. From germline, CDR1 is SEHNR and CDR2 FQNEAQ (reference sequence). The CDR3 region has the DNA TGTGCCAGCAGCTCGCCCCAGACTAGCACAGATACGCAGTATTTT. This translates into CASSSPQTSTDTQYF.

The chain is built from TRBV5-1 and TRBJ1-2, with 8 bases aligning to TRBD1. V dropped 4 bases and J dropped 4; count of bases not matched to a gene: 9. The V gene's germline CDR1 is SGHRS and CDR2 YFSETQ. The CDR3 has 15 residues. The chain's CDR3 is CASSPPQGGAYGYTF. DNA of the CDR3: TGCGCCAGCAGCCCCCCACAGGGGGGGGCCTATGGCTACACCTTC.

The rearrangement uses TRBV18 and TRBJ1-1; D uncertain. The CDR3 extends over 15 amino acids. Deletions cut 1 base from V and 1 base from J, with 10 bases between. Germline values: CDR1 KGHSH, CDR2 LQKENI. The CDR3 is CASSPREGTNTEAFF. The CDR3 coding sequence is TGTGCCAGCTCACCACGTGAGGGTACGAACACTGAAGCTTTCTTT.

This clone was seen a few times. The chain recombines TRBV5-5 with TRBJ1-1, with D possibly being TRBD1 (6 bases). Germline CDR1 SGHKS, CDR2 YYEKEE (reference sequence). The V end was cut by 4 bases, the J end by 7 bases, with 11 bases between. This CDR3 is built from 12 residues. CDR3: CASSPDSREAFF. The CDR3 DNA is TGTGCCAGCAGCCCGGACAGCCGTGAAGCTTTCTTT.

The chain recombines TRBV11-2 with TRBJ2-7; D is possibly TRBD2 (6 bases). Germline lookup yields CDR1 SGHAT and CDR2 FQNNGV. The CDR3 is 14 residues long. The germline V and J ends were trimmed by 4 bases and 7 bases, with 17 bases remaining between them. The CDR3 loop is CASSSIGGPEEQYF. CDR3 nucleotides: TGTGCCAGCAGCTCTATAGGAGGGCCGGAGGAGCAGTACTTC.

The CDR3 coding sequence is TGTGCCAGCCGCCGGAGCGGGAGGGCCGTCAATGAGCAGTTCTTC. It translates to CASRRSGRAVNEQFF. The chain carries TRBV21-1 and TRBJ2-1; the table's D gene call, TRBD2, was not cross checked with the DNA. TRBV21-1 is described as a pseudogene. The CDR3 consists of 15 residues.

CDR3 amino acids: CASGLGRNTEAFF. In DNA form, the CDR3 reads TGTGCTAGTGGTTTGGGCAGGAACACTGAAGCTTTCTTT. The chain has TRBV12-5 and TRBJ1-1, with D hard to call. The CDR3 covers 13 residues. V lost 1 base, J lost 1 base, and 4 bases lay in between. Germline CDR1 is LGHNT and CDR2 is FRNRAP.

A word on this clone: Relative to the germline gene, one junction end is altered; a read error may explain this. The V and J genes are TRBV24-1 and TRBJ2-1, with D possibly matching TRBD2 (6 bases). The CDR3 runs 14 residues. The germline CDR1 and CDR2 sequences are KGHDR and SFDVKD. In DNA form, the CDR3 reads TGTGCCACCAGTGACCCTCGGATGGGAGGCCGCCGACTCTTC. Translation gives CATSDPRMGGRRLF.

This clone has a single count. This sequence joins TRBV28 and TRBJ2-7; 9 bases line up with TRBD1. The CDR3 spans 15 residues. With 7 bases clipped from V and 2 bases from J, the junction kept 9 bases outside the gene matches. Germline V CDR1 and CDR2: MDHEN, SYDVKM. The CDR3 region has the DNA TGTGCCAGCACACCAGCCGGGACAGGGACCTACGAGCAGTACTTC. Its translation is CASTPAGTGTYEQYF.

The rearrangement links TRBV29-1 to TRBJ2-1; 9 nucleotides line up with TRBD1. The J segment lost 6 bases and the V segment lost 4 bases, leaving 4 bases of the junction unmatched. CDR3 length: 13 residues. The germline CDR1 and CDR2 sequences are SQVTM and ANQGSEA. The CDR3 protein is CSVGMDRGNEQFF. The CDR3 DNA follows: TGCAGCGTTGGAATGGACAGGGGCAATGAGCAGTTCTTC.

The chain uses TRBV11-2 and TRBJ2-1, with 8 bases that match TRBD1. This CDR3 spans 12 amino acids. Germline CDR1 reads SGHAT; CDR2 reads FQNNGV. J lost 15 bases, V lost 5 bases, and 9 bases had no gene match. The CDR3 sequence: CASSATGTGTFF. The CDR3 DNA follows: TGTGCCAGCAGCGCTACCGGGACAGGCACGTTCTTC.

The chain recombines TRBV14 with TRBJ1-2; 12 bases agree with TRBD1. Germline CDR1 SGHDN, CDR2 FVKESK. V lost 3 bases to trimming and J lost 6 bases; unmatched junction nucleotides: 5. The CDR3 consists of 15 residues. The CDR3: CASSQGQGAEDGYTF. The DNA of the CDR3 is TGTGCCAGCAGCCAGGGACAGGGGGCAGAGGATGGCTACACCTTC. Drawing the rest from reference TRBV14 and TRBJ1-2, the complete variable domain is EAGVTQFPSHSVIEKGQTVTLRCDPISGHDNLYWYRRVMGKEIKFLLHFVKESKQDESGMPNNRFLAERTGGTYSTLKVQPAELEDSGVYFCASSQGQGAEDGYTFGSGTRLTVV.

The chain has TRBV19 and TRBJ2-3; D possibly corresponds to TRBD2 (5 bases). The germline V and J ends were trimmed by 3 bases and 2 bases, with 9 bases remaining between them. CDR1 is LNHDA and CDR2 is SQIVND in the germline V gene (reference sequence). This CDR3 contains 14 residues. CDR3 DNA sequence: TGTGCCAGTAGTATTTATCGGGACACAGATACGCAGTATTTT. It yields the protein CASSIYRDTDTQYF.

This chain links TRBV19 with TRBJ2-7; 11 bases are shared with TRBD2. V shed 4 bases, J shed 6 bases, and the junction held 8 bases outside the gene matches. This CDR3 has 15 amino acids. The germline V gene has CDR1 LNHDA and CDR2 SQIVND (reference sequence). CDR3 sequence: CASSTIAGGPSEQYF. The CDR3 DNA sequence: TGTGCCAGTAGTACCATAGCGGGAGGGCCCAGCGAGCAGTACTTC.

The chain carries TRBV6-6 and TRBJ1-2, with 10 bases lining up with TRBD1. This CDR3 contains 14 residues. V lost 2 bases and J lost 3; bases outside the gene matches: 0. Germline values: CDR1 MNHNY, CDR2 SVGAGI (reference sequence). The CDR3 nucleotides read TGTGCCAGCAGTTACGGGACAGGGGACTATGGCTACACCTTC. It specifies CASSYGTGDYGYTF.

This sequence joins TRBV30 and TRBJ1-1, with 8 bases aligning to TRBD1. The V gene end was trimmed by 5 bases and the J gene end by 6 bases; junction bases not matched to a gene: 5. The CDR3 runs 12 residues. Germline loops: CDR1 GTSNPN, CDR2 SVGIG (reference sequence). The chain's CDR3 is CAWSDRVSEAFF. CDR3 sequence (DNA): TGTGCCTGGTCGGACAGGGTCTCTGAAGCTTTCTTT.

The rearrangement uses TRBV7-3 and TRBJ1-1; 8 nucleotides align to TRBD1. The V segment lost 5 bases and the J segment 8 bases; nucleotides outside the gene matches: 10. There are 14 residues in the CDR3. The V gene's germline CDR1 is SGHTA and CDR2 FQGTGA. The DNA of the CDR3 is TGTGCCAGCAGCCGACAGGGGCGTCAGGGAGAAGCTTTCTTT. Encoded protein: CASSRQGRQGEAFF. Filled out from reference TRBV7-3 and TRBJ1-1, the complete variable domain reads GAGVSQTPSNKVTEKGKYVELRCDPISGHTALYWYRQSLGQGPEFLIYFQGTGAADDSGLPNDRFFAVRPEGSVSTLKIQRTERGDSAVYLCASSRQGRQGEAFFGQGTRLTVV.

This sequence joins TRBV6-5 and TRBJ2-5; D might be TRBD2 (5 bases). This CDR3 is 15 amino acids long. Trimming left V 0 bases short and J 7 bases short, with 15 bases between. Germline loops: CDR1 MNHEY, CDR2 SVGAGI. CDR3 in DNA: TGTGCCAGCAGTTACTCGGGATTGGGAGAAGGGACCCAGTACTTC. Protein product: CASSYSGLGEGTQYF.

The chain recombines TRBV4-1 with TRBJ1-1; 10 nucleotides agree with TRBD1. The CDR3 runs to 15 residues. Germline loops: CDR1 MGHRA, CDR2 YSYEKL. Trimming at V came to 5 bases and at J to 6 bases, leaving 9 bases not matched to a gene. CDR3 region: CASSYFRDRGPEAFF. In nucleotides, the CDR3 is TGCGCCAGCAGCTACTTCAGGGACAGGGGTCCTGAAGCTTTCTTT.

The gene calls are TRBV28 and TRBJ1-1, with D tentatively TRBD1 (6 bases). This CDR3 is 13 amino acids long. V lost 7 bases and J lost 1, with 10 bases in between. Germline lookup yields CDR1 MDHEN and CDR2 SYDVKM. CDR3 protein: CASKTGANTEAFF. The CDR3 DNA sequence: TGTGCCAGCAAGACAGGAGCGAACACTGAAGCTTTCTTT.

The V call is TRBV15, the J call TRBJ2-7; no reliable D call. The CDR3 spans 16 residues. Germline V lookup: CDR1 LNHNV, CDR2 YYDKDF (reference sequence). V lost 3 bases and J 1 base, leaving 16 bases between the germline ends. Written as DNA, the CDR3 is TGTGCCACCAGCAGGGAGCTCGTTATCCGTTCCTACGAGCAGTACTTC. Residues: CATSRELVIRSYEQYF.

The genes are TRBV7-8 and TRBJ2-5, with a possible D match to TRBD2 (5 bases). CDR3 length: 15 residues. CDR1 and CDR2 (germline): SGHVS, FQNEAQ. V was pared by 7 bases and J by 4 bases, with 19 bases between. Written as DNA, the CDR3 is TGTGCCAGCACCCGGGGAGACTTACGCCTAGAGACCCAGTACTTC. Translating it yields CASTRGDLRLETQYF. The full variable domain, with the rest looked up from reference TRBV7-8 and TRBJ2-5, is GAGVSQSPRYKVAKRGQDVALRCDPISGHVSLFWYQQALGQGPEFLTYFQNEAQLDKSGLPSDRFFAERPEGSVSTLKIQRTQQEDSAVYLCASTRGDLRLETQYFGPGTRLLVL.

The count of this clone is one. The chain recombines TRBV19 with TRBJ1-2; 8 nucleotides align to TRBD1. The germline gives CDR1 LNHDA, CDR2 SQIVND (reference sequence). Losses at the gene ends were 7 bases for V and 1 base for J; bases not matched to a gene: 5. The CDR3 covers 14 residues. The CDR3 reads CASTTTGVNYGYTF. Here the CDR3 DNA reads TGTGCCAGTACTACGACAGGGGTTAACTATGGCTACACCTTC. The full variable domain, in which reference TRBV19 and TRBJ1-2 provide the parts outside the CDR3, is DGGITQSPKYLFRKEGQNVTLSCEQNLNHDAMYWYRQDPGQGLRLIYYSQIVNDFQKGDIAEGYSVSREKKESFPLTVTSAQKNPTAFYLCASTTTGVNYGYTFGSGTRLTVV.

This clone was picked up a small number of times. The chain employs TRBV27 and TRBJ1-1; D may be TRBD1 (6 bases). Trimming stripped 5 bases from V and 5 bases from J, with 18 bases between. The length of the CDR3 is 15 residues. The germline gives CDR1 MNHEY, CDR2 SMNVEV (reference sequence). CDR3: CASSKAGVTTTEAFF. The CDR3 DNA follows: TGTGCCAGCAGTAAGGCAGGGGTTACAACGACTGAAGCTTTCTTT.

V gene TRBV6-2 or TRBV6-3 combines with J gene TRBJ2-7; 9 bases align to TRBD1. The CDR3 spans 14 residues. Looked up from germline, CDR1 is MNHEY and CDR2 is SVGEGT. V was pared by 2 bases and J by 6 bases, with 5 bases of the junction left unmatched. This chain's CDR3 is CASSYAGQGSEQYV. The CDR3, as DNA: TGTGCCAGCAGTTACGCGGGACAGGGAAGCGAGCAGTACGTC.